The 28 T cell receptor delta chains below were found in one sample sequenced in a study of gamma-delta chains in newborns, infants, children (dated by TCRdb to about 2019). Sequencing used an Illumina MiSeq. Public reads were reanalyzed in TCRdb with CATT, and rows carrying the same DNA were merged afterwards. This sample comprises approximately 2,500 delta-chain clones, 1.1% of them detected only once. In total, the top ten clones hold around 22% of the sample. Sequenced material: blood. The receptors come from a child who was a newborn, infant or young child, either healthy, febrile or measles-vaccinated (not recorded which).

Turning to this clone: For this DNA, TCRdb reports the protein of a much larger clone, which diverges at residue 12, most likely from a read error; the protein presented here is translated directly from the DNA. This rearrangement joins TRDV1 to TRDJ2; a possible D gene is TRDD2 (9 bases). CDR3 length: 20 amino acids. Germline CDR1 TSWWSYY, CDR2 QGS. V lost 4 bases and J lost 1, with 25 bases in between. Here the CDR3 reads CALGGAFLLGVDFLTAQLFF. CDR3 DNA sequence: TGTGCTCTTGGGGGAGCCTTCCTACTGGGGGTCGACTTTTTGACAGCACAACTCTTCTTT.

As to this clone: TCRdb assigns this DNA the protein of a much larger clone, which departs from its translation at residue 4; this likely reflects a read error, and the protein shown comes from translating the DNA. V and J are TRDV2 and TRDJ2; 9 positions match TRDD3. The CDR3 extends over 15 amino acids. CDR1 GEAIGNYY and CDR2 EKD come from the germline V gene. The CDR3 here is CACYTWGIRAAQLFF. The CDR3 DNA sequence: TGTGCCTGTTACACGTGGGGGATAAGGGCAGCACAACTCTTCTTT.

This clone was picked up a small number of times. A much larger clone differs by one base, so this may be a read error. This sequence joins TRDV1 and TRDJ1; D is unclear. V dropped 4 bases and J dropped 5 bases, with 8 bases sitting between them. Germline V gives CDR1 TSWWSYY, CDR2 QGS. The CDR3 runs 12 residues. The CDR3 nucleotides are TGTGCTCTTGGGGTACAGGGGGATAAACTCATCTTT. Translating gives CALGVQGDKLIF.

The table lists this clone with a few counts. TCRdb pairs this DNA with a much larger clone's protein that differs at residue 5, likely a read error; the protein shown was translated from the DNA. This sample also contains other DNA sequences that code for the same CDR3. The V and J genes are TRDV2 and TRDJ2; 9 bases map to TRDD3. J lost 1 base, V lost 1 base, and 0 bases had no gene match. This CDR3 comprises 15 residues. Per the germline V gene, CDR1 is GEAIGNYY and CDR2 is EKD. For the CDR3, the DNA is TGTGCCTGTGACACACTGGGGGATTTGACAGCACAACTCTTCTTT. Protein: CACDTLGDLTAQLFF.

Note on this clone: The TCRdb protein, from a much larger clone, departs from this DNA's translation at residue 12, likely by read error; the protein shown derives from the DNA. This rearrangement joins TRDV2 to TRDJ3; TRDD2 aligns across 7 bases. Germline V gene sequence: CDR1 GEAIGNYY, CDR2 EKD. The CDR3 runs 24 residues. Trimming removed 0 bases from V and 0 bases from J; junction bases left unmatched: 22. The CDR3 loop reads CACDTGRSSYWRMYSSWDTRQMFF. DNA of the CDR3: TGTGCCTGTGACACCGGACGTAGTTCCTACTGGAGGATGTACAGCTCCTGGGACACCCGACAGATGTTTTTC.

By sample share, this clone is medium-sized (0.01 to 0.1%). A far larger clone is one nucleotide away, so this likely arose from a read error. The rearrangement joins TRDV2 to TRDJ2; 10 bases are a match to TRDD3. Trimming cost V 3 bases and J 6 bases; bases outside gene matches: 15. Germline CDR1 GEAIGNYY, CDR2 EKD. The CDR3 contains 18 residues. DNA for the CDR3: TGTGCCTGTGACCCTTGTACTGGGGGATGCGATCACCCAGCACAACTCTTCTTT. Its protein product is CACDPCTGGCDHPAQLFF.

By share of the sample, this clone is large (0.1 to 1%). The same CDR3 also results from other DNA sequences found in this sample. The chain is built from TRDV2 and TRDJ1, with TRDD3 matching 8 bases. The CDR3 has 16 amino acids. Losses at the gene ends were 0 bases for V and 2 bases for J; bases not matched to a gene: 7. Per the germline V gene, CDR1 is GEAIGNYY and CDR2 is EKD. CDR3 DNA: TGTGCCTGTGACACCGTTGGGGGATCCTTAACCGATAAACTCATCTTT. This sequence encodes CACDTVGGSLTDKLIF.

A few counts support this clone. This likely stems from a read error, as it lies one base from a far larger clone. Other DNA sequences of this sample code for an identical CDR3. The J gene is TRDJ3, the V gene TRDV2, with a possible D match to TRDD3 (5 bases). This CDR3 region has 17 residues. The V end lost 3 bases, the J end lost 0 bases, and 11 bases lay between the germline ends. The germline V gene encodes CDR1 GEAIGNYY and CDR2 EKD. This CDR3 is CACDWGISSWDTRQMFF. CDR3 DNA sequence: TGTGCCTGTGACTGGGGAATAAGCTCCTGGGACACCCGACAGATGTTTTTC.

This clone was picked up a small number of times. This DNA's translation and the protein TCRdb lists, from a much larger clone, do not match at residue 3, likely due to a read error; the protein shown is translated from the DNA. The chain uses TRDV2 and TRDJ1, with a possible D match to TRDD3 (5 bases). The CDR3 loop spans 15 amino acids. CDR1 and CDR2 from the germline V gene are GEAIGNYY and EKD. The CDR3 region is CARDTVGAYTDKLIF. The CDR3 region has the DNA TGTGCCCGTGACACCGTTGGGGCCTACACCGATAAACTCATCTTT.

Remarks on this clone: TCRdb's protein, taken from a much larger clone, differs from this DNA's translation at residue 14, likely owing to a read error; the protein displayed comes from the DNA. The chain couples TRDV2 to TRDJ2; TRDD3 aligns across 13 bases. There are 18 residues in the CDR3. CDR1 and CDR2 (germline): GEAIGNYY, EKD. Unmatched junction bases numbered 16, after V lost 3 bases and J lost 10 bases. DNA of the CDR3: TGTGCCTGTGACCCTTGTACTGGGGGATACGATCACCCAGTACAACTCTTCTTT. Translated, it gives CACDPCTGGYDHPVQLFF.

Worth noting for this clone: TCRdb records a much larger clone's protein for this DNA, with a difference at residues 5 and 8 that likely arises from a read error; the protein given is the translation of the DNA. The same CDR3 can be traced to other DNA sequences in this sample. CDR3 loop: CACDLLGDSSWDTRQMFF. For the CDR3, the DNA is TGTGCCTGTGACCTACTGGGGGACAGCTCCTGGGACACCCGACAGATGTTTTTC. The chain links TRDV2 to TRDJ3; TRDD3 aligns across 9 bases. The CDR3 loop spans 18 amino acids. The germline gives CDR1 GEAIGNYY, CDR2 EKD. J was trimmed by 0 bases and V by 3 bases; bases with no gene match: 5.

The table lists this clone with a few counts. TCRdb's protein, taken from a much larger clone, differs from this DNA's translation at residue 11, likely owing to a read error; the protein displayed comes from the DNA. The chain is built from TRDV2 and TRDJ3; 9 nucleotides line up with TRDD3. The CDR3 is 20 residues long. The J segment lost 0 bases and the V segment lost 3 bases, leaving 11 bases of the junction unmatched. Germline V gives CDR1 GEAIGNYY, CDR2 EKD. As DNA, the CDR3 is TGTGCCTGTGACCCGGCTACTGGGGGACCGGGCTCCTGGGACACCCGACAGATGTTTTTC. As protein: CACDPATGGPGSWDTRQMFF.

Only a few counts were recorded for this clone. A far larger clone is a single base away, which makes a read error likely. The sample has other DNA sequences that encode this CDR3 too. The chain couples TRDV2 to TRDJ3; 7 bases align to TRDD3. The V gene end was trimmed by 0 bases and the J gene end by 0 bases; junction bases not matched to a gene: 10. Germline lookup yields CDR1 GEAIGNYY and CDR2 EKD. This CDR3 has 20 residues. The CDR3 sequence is CACDTVEGYLSSWDTRQMFF. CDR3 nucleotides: TGTGCCTGTGACACCGTCGAGGGATACTTAAGCTCCTGGGACACCCGACAGATGTTTTTC.

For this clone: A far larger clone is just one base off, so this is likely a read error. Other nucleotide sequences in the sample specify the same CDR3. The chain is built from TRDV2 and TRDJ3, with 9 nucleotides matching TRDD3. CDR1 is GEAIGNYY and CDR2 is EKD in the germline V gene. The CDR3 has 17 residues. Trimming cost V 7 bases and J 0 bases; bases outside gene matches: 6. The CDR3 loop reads CACDVLGDSWDTRQMFF. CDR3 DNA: TGTGCCTGCGACGTACTGGGGGACTCCTGGGACACCCGACAGATGTTTTTC.

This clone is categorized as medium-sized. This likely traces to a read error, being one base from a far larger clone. CDR3 amino acids: CARDGLGDTWDTRQMFF. The CDR3 region has the DNA TGTGCCCGTGACGGGCTGGGGGATACCTGGGACACCCGACAGATGTTTTTC. The chain is built from TRDV2 and TRDJ3, with 10 bases fitting TRDD3. This CDR3 has 17 residues. CDR1 is GEAIGNYY, CDR2 EKD, per germline.

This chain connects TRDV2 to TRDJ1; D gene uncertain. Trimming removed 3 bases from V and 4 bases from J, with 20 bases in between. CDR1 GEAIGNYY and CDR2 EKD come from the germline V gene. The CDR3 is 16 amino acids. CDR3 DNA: TGTGCCTGTGACCAAGTTAGCCGGACGGACATCGATAAACTCATCTTT. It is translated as CACDQVSRTDIDKLIF.

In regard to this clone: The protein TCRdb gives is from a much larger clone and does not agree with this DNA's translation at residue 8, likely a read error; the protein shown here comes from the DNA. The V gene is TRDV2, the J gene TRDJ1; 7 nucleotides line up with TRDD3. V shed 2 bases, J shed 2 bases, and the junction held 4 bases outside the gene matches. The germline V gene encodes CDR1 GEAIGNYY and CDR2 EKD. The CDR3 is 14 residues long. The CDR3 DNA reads TGTGCCTGTGACAAATGGGGGAATACCGATAAACTCATCTTT. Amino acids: CACDKWGNTDKLIF.

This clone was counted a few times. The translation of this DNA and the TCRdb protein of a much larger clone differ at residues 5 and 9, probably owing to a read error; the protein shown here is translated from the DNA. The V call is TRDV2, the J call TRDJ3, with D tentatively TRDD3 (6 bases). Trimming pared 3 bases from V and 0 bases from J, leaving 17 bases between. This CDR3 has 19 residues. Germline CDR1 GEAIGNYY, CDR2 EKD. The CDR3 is CACDAGPGDHSWDTRQMFF. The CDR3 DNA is TGTGCCTGTGACGCGGGACCGGGGGACCACTCCTGGGACACCCGACAGATGTTTTTC.

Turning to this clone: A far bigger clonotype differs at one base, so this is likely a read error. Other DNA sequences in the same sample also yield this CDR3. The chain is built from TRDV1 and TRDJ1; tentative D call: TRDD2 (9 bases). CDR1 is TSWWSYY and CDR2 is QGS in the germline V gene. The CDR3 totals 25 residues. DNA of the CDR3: TGTGCCCTTGGGGAACTAGGCCTTCCTACGACTGGGGGCCTACTTTGGGGCTTCTACACCGATAAACTCATCTTT. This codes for CALGELGLPTTGGLLWGFYTDKLIF.

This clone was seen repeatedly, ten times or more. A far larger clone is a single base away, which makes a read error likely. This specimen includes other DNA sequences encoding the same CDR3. CDR3 sequence: CACDTGGYGSWDTRQMFF. In nucleotides, the CDR3 is TGTGCCTGTGACACTGGGGGATACGGCTCCTGGGACACCCGACAGATGTTTTTC. This chain uses TRDV2 with TRDJ3; 11 positions agree with TRDD3. Germline lookup yields CDR1 GEAIGNYY and CDR2 EKD. The CDR3 length is 18 residues. V shed 1 base, J shed 0 bases, and the junction held 1 base outside the gene matches.

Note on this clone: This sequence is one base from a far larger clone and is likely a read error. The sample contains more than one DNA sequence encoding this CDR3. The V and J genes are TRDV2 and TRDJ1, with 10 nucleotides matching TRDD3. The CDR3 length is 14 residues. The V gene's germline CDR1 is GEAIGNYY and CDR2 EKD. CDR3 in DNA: TGTGCCTGTGACTTTTTGGGGGATACCGATAAACTCATCTTC. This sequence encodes CACDFLGDTDKLIF.

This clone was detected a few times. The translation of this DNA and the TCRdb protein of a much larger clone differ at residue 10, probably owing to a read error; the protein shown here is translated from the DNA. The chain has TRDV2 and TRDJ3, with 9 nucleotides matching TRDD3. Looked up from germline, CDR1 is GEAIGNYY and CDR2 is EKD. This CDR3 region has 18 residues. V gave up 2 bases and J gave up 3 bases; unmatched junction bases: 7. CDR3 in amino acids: CACDNLGDSFWDTRQMFF. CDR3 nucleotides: TGTGCCTGTGACAACTTGGGGGATAGCTTCTGGGACACCCGACAGATGTTTTTC.

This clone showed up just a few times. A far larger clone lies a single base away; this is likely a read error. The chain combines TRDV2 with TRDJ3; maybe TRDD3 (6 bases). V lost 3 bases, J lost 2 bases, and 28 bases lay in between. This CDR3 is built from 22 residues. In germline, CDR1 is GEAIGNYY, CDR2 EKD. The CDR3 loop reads CACDSLHRLRDKKPWDTRQMFF. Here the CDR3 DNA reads TGTGCCTGTGACTCACTCCACCGTCTGAGGGATAAAAAACCCTGGGACACCCGACAGATGTTTTTC.

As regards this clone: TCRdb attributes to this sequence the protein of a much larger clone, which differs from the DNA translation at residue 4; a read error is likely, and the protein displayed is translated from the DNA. This chain's CDR3 is CACGTAYGWGIRSWDTRQMFF. In DNA, the CDR3 is TGTGCCTGTGGCACCGCTTATGGCTGGGGGATACGCTCCTGGGACACCCGACAGATGTTTTTC. This chain joins TRDV2 and TRDJ3; 12 bases are a match to TRDD3. CDR1 is GEAIGNYY, CDR2 EKD, per germline. CDR3 length equals 21 residues.

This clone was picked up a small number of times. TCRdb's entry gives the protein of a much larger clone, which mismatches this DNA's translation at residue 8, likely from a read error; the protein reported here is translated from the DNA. CDR3 amino acids: CACDTVLEGRSSWDTRQMFF. CDR3 nucleotide sequence: TGTGCCTGTGACACCGTACTGGAGGGCCGGAGCTCCTGGGACACCCGACAGATGTTTTTC. V and J are TRDV2 and TRDJ3; tentatively, D is TRDD3 (5 bases). V dropped 0 bases and J dropped 0 bases, with 17 bases sitting between them. Germline loops: CDR1 GEAIGNYY, CDR2 EKD. This CDR3 has 20 amino acids.

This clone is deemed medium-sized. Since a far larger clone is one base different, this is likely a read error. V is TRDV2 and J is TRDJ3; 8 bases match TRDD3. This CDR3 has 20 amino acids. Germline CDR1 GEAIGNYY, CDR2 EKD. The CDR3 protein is CACDTVLGGRSSRDTRQMFF. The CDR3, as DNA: TGTGCCTGTGACACCGTACTGGGGGGCCGGAGCTCCCGGGACACCCGACAGATGTTTTTC.

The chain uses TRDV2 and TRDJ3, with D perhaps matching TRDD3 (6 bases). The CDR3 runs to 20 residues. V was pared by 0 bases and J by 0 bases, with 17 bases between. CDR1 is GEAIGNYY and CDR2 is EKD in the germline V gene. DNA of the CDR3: TGTGCCTGTGACACCGTTACGGTGGGGGCTAGCTCCTGGGACACCCGACAGATGTTTTTC. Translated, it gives CACDTVTVGASSWDTRQMFF.

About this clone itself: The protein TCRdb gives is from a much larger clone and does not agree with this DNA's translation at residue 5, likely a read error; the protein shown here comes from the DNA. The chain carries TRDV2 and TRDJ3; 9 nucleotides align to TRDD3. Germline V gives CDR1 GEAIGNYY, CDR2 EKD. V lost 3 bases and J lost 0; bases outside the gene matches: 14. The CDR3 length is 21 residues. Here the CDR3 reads CACDQYWGTRLSSWDTRQMFF. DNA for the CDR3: TGTGCCTGTGACCAGTACTGGGGGACACGTCTTAGCTCCTGGGACACCCGACAGATGTTTTTC.